The T cell receptor beta chain under discussion was sequenced for a study of vaccination and CD4 T cells after COVID-19. The CDR3 totals 15 residues. V was shortened by 5 bases and J by 2 bases, with 17 bases between the two germline ends. The germline gives CDR1 DFQATT, CDR2 SNEGSKA (reference sequence). In this sample, this clonotype turned up a few times. What it recognizes is unknown. Oncomine TCR Beta short-read sequencing was applied to DNA from cultured CD4+ T cells. MiXCR, run by TCRdb on the PCR reads, gives a single entry per CDR3 protein. The sample holds roughly 7,400 distinct CDR3 sequences, around half seen once. Treatment specified: roughly 10-day PBMC culture with coronavirus spike peptide pools or control peptides (ViraFEST assay).

The chain carries TRBV20-1 and TRBJ2-3, with D possibly matching TRBD2 (6 bases). The sequenced sample was CD4+ T cells from blood, cultured in vitro. This clonotype was obtained from a human donor who had recovered from COVID-19. In DNA, the CDR3 is TGCAGTGCTTCCGCCCTAGCGATAATCACAGATACGCAGTATTTT. Translating it yields CSASALAIITDTQYF.